This section outlines one T cell receptor (beta chain) sequence together with its context. Its antigen is still unknown. The data belong to a study of response to subunit inactivated influenza vaccine. Study-level points and caveats: T cells newly recruited by each seasonal influenza vaccination are few, the authors suggested.

Germline V gene data show CDR1 as SEHNR and CDR2 as FQNEAQ (reference sequence). Deletions cut 5 bases from V and 0 bases from J, with 15 bases between. The CDR3 length is 16 residues. MiXCR was run by TCRdb on the RT-PCR reads, yielding one entry per CDR3 protein. Among some 500,000 distinct CDR3 sequences, around 25% were seen once, and the ten largest hold about 1.9%. V gene TRBV7-9 combines with J gene TRBJ2-3, with D maybe TRBD1 (8 bases). This receptor was identified in a man aged 45-60 years who received an inactivated influenza vaccine. The input for sequencing was CD4+ T cells sorted from PBMCs, taken 5 days after vaccination. CDR3 amino acids: CASSPDRGGSTDTQYF. The DNA for the CDR3 is TGTGCCAGCAGCCCAGACAGGGGAGGGAGCACAGATACGCAGTATTTT.